This entry features one T cell receptor beta chain sequence. Repertoires were generated with immunoSEQ multiplex PCR, while TCRdb's copy carries only in-frame clones and drops some. The repertoire has 40,000 to 45,000 clones, approximately 77% of them found once; the top ten carry roughly 1.2%. The treatment here: preoperative locoregional IRX-2 cytokine immunotherapy. Patients received preoperative, locoregional IRX-2 cytokine immunotherapy in a phase Ib study. The sample is drawn from a study of preoperative IRX-2 immunotherapy in early breast cancer. Trimming took 0 bases from V and 4 from J; bases not matched to a gene: 5. The CDR3 runs 15 residues. The germline V gene encodes CDR1 SGHRS and CDR2 YFSETQ.

The sequence came from a human donor with breast cancer. The material sequenced was tumor tissue, taken after IRX-2 immunotherapy. This chain connects TRBV5-1 to TRBJ2-7; the match to TRBD1 covers 9 bases. The CDR3: CASSLAGTGRYEQYF. The CDR3 nucleotides read TGCGCCAGCAGCTTGGCCGGGACAGGGAGATACGAGCAGTACTTC.